This T cell receptor (beta chain) appears in the sequencing data of a study of shared clonotypes between healthy human individuals (dated by TCRdb to the early 2020s). As for the study more broadly: The cohort comprised two women and a few men aged 18 to 49 years. For each donor, three plates each were used for CD4 naive and CD4 memory, two plates were used for CD8 naive, and one plate was used for CD8 memory. To estimate repertoire size and how much clonotype sharing occurs between individuals, the study deeply sequenced the blood TCR repertoires of about five healthy adults. Different laboratories and diverse techniques were used to prepare libraries and sequence TCR repertoires, to increase sequencing depth and limit assay-specific biases. Between about 0.94 and 8.9 billion PBMCs per donor were obtained by leukapheresis.

This clone was seen once. Its target antigen remains unknown. Nothing much larger sits one base from this clone, and base qualities are not available. Healthy HIV-negative adults with no recently reported acute infections or vaccinations were included as donors. Only Caucasian adults living in Nashville, Tennessee, USA were represented among the donors. CD4+ T cells were enriched through magnetic negative selection, after which naive cells were positively selected on CD45RA and the remaining negative fraction served as the memory subset. Blood was obtained by leukapheresis, after which PBMCs were separated by Ficoll-Histopaque density gradient centrifugation and cryopreserved in liquid nitrogen vapor phase. Purity and quantity of every magnetically sorted T cell population were checked by analytical flow cytometry. Genomic DNA was isolated from every sorted fraction and measured by UV absorbance on a Nanodrop 2000c.

Using the deep immunoSEQ assay, TCR CDR3 regions were amplified from genomic DNA by multiplex PCR. For each cell subset, the extracted genomic DNA was distributed evenly across all wells of several immunoSEQ 96-well plates, and each plate served as one replicate. Each replicate PCR for sorted subsets received roughly 200 ng genomic DNA, equal to roughly 30,000 T cell genomes. The purified libraries were quantified using a Qubit 3.0 fluorometer, sized with a Bioanalyzer 2100, and then quantified again using the KAPA Library Quantification kit. Every immunoSEQ 96-well plate was sequenced on a dedicated single-read 150-cycle Illumina NextSeq 550 flow cell. Per the original workflow: Because the immunoSEQ output held only junctional sequences and lacked quality scores, the filtering could not match the filtering applied to full-length reads. Sequences were annotated with PyIR, a Python wrapper for IgBLAST v1.9, and V/J genes and CDR3 were assigned using IMGT germline references. Reads were filtered out if the reads had weak V/J assignments (E-value above 1e-6), no CDR3, stop codons, out-of-frame junctions, or ambiguous translated residues. V3J clonotypes were defined by identical inferred V gene, J gene, and CDR3 amino acid sequence. Percentage overlap between repertoires was calculated by dividing the number of shared unique clonotypes by the size of the smaller repertoire. Three approaches were used to assess repertoire richness: RTK rarefaction, the Chao1 estimator, and Recon v2.1 estimates of unobserved clonotypes. For all TCRbeta clonotypes obtained by the gDNA method from a handful of donors, generation probabilities were computed with OLGA. Drawn from immuneACCESS, this table holds only the in-frame rearrangements with V and J called that TCRdb kept. Clones are partly lost; checked studies trace under half to an unresolved V gene and leave the rest unexplained. The V and J calls and clone size come from that table; D and trimming were worked out from the DNA. The sample includes roughly 2.5 million clones, with roughly nine tenths observed a single time. In total, the top ten clones hold over 0.12% of the sample.

Overall study outcomes, separate from this receptor: Because the study included a small number of donors, the genetic and exposure-history diversity represented was limited. Pairwise subsampling led to the expectation that sequencing depth would affect the degree of clonotype sharing among donors. Compared with non-shared clonotypes, the clonotypes found in all four sorted-subset donors had higher generation probabilities. Incomplete sequencing was indicated by rarefaction of sorted-subset datasets, despite the large sequencing depth. When a handful of donors were compared, the shared fraction of clonotypes was 5% to 6.5% for naive CD4, 3% to 4% for naive CD8, 2.3% for memory CD4, and 0.4% for memory CD8. Sampling was restricted to blood, and TCR repertoires in tissue are likely to differ from TCR repertoires in blood. Larger estimated clonotype richness was generally found for naive subsets than for memory subsets.

The specimen was naive CD4+ T cells sorted from blood. This sample's cell subset or site label indicates: CD45RA+ positively selected. This receptor was obtained from a young man in good health.

The CDR3 has the sequence CASSLGSGRSTGELFF. At the DNA level, the sequence is TGTGCCAGCAGCTTGGGAAGCGGGAGAAGCACCGGGGAGCTGTTTTTT. The chain links TRBV11-2 with TRBJ2-2, and 8 bases in between align with TRBD2. Measured from the cysteine to the phenylalanine, the CDR3 is 16 residues long. Only the CDR3 DNA stays, 48 bases, in frame from base 1. For CDR1 and CDR2, the germline V gene lists SGHAT and FQNNGV. Trimmed from V: 3 bases; trimmed from J: 4 bases; junction bases lacking a gene match: 7. With the rest looked up from the reference TRBV11-2 and TRBJ2-2 genes rather than sequenced, the full variable domain is EAGVAQSPRYKIIEKRQSVAFWCNPISGHATLYWYQQILGQGPKLLIQFQNNGVVDDSQLPKDRFSAERLKGVDSTLKIQPAKLEDSAVYLCASSLGSGRSTGELFFGEGSRLTVL.